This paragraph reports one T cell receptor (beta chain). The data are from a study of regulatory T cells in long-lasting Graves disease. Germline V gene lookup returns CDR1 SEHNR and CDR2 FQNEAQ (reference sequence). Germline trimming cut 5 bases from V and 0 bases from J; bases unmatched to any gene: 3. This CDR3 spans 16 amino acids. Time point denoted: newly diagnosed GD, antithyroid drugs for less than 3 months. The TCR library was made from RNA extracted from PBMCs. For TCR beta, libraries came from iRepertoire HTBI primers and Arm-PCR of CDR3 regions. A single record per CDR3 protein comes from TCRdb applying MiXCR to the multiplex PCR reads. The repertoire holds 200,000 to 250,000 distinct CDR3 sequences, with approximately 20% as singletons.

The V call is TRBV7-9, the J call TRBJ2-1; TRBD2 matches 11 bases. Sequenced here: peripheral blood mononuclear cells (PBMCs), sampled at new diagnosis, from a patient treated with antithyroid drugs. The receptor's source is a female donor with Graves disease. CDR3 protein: CASSGLAGFSYNEQFF. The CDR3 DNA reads TGTGCCAGCAGCGGACTAGCGGGCTTCTCCTACAATGAGCAGTTCTTC.